These 16 T cell receptor beta chains were sequenced from one sample in a study of shared clonotypes between healthy human individuals. TCRdb's copy holds only in-frame clones and misses some; the assay was immunoSEQ multiplex PCR. The sample has 2,100,000 or so clones; under 97% are singletons. Sample: naive CD4+ T cells sorted from blood. Subset noted: CD45RA+ positively selected. The receptors here all came from a man younger than 35 in good health.

The genes are TRBV7-2 and TRBJ1-3; 7 bases map to TRBD1. With V trimmed by 5 bases and J by 4 bases, 8 bases remained unmatched. Per the germline V gene, CDR1 is SGHTA and CDR2 is FQGNSA. The CDR3 loop spans 15 amino acids. Here the CDR3 DNA reads TGTGCCAGCAGCGTACACAGGGGAGCCGGAAACACCATATATTTT. Protein product: CASSVHRGAGNTIYF.

The chain joins TRBV5-4 to TRBJ1-3, with no clear D. Germline values: CDR1 SGHNT, CDR2 YYREEE (reference sequence). Trimming took 0 bases from V and 0 from J, leaving 7 bases between them. The CDR3 covers 15 residues. The CDR3 spells CASSLDESSGNTIYF. The CDR3, as DNA: TGTGCCAGCAGCTTGGACGAGAGCTCTGGAAACACCATATATTTT.

J is TRBJ2-7 and V is TRBV28; no definite D call. V gave up 5 bases and J gave up 6 bases, with 11 bases separating them. The CDR3 consists of 12 residues. Germline loops: CDR1 MDHEN, CDR2 SYDVKM. The CDR3 spells CASSTNSFEQYF. The CDR3 DNA sequence: TGTGCCAGCAGTACCAATTCTTTCGAGCAGTACTTC.

The chain recombines TRBV6-6 with TRBJ1-6; D call uncertain. From germline, CDR1 is MNHNY and CDR2 SVGAGI (reference sequence). Deletions cut 6 bases from V and 14 bases from J, with 17 bases between. The CDR3 loop spans 13 amino acids. The CDR3 spells CASRPDPFGTLHF. The CDR3 DNA reads TGTGCCAGCAGACCAGACCCGTTCGGGACCCTCCACTTT.

The chain employs TRBV5-8 and TRBJ1-5, with D possibly TRBD1 on 5 matching bases. The CDR3 is made up of 16 amino acids. Germline CDR1 is SGHTS and CDR2 is YDEGEE. V shed 0 bases and J shed 3 bases, with 13 bases lying between them. Here the CDR3 DNA reads TGTGCCAGCAGCTTGGGGGACCGAACCGACAATCAGCCCCAGCATTTT. This encodes CASSLGDRTDNQPQHF.

Comment on this clone: The sample carries other DNA sequences with the same CDR3. The CDR3 sequence is CASSQDYEQYF. The CDR3 DNA follows: TGTGCCAGCAGCCAAGACTACGAGCAGTACTTC. This chain connects TRBV6-6 to TRBJ2-7; no firm D call. This CDR3 has 11 residues. The V gene lost 6 bases and the J gene lost 3 bases, with 6 bases spanning the gap. CDR1 and CDR2 from the germline V gene are MNHNY and SVGAGI (reference sequence).

This clone was seen once. J is TRBJ1-6 and V is TRBV5-4; the match to TRBD1 covers 8 bases. J gave up 8 bases and V 4 bases, and 8 bases lay outside the gene matches. CDR1 and CDR2 (germline): SGHNT, YYREEE (reference sequence). The CDR3 has 15 residues. CDR3: CASSKPTGEHSPLHF. In DNA form, the CDR3 reads TGTGCCAGCAGCAAGCCGACAGGGGAGCATTCACCCCTCCACTTT.

The chain couples TRBV10-3 to TRBJ2-7; 9 bases agree with TRBD1. V lost 3 bases and J lost 1; bases outside the gene matches: 4. The CDR3 extends over 15 amino acids. Germline assignment: CDR1 ENHRY and CDR2 SYGVKD. Here the CDR3 DNA reads TGTGCCATCAGTGAAACAGGGGGCGCTTCCTACGAGCAGTACTTC. It yields the protein CAISETGGASYEQYF.

This chain joins TRBV29-1 and TRBJ1-1, with 9 bases matching TRBD1. The V gene end was trimmed by 6 bases and the J gene end by 6 bases; junction bases not matched to a gene: 5. Germline loops: CDR1 SQVTM, CDR2 ANQGSEA. The CDR3 length is 12 residues. CDR3 in DNA: TGCAGCGTGGGACAGGGTGGGCCTGAAGCTTTCTTT. It encodes CSVGQGGPEAFF. The full variable domain, with the rest looked up from reference TRBV29-1 and TRBJ1-1, is SAVISQKPSRDICQRGTSLTIQCQVDSQVTMMFWYRQQPGQSLTLIATANQGSEATYESGFVIDKFPISRPNLTFSTLTVSNMSPEDSSIYLCSVGQGGPEAFFGQGTRLTVV.

The chain uses TRBV7-9 and TRBJ1-1; TRBD1 matches at 9 bases. Germline values: CDR1 SEHNR, CDR2 FQNEAQ (reference sequence). The CDR3 extends over 15 amino acids. V trimming: 4 bases; J trimming: 7 bases; junction bases outside the gene matches: 10. DNA for the CDR3: TGTGCCAGCAGCTCCGGACAGGGGACACTCTATGAAGCTTTCTTT. This gives the protein CASSSGQGTLYEAFF.

The chain combines TRBV4-1 with TRBJ1-2, with D possibly being TRBD1 (5 bases). The CDR3 is made up of 16 amino acids. Looked up from germline, CDR1 is MGHRA and CDR2 is YSYEKL. Trimming pared 1 base from V and 0 bases from J, leaving 12 bases between. DNA of the CDR3: TGCGCCAGCAGCCAAGGGGAGGGGAGGACTAACTATGGCTACACCTTC. Amino acids: CASSQGEGRTNYGYTF.

The chain is built from TRBV30 and TRBJ1-1, with D unclear. V dropped 0 bases and J dropped 7 bases, with 6 bases sitting between them. The germline gives CDR1 GTSNPN, CDR2 SVGIG (reference sequence). The CDR3 contains 11 residues. The CDR3 sequence is CAWSVAVEAFF. In DNA, the CDR3 is TGTGCCTGGAGTGTAGCCGTTGAAGCTTTCTTT.

This sequence joins TRBV28 and TRBJ1-5; D is possibly TRBD1 (5 bases). Germline-derived CDR1 and CDR2 are MDHEN and SYDVKM. The CDR3 consists of 15 residues. The V end lost 5 bases, the J end lost 5 bases, and 16 bases lay between the germline ends. CDR3 protein: CASSNGHRVDQPQHF. The DNA for the CDR3 is TGTGCCAGCAGTAACGGACACCGTGTCGATCAGCCCCAGCATTTT.

V is TRBV5-1 and J is TRBJ2-1; 14 bases are shared with TRBD2. V shed 4 bases, J shed 4 bases, and the junction held 4 bases outside the gene matches. Germline-derived CDR1 and CDR2 are SGHRS and YFSETQ. This CDR3 spans 16 amino acids. The CDR3 DNA reads TGCGCCAGCAGCACGGGACTAGCGGGAGTATACAATGAGCAGTTCTTC. Translating gives CASSTGLAGVYNEQFF.

The chain carries TRBV19 and TRBJ2-1; D call uncertain. CDR1 is LNHDA, CDR2 SQIVND, per germline (reference sequence). The CDR3 is 11 residues long. Trimming took 5 bases from V and 6 from J, leaving 5 bases between them. The CDR3 coding sequence is TGTGCCAGTAGTCCAGGCAATGAGCAGTTCTTC. This encodes CASSPGNEQFF.

V is TRBV19 and J is TRBJ2-3, with TRBD2 identical over 8 bases. Looked up from germline, CDR1 is LNHDA and CDR2 is SQIVND (reference sequence). The V segment lost 8 bases and the J segment 0 bases; nucleotides outside the gene matches: 10. CDR3 size: 16 residues. CDR3 coding DNA: TGTGCCAGTTCCAGCGGGGGCCCTAGTAGCACAGATACGCAGTATTTT. This gives the protein CASSSGGPSSTDTQYF.